The entry that follows covers one TCR beta chain sequence. This specimen belongs to a study of blood T cell repertoires in COVID-19. The germline V gene encodes CDR1 GTSNPN and CDR2 SVGIG (reference sequence). The CDR3 loop spans 12 amino acids. The J segment lost 8 bases and the V segment lost 8 bases, leaving 8 bases of the junction unmatched. Libraries were prepared by immunoSEQ multiplex PCR; TCRdb keeps only in-frame clonotypes and omits some of them. The table shows about 380,000 clones, with approximately 77% occurring only once. The chain combines TRBV30 with TRBJ2-1; 8 bases match TRBD2. The clonotype comes from a human donor with acute or convalescent COVID-19. The donor label of this sample is uncertain. Source material: peripheral blood. The CDR3 spells CAGLAGRDEQFF. CDR3 nucleotides: TGTGCCGGACTAGCTGGTCGGGATGAGCAGTTCTTC.